This T cell receptor (beta chain) stems from a study of blood T cell repertoires in COVID-19. Study-wide background: Acute-phase and convalescent COVID-19 samples originated in the United States, Italy and Spain. PBMCs, B-cell-depleted T cells, or T cells were the source of the cDNA or gDNA that made up the material.

This CDR3 contains 16 residues. The V gene end was trimmed by 5 bases and the J gene end by 8 bases; junction bases not matched to a gene: 14. Germline V gives CDR1 SGHAT, CDR2 FQDESV (reference sequence). As originally analysed: The authors estimated nucleated cell counts from reference gene primer amplification. Assay used: immunoSEQ multiplex PCR; TCRdb lists only in-frame clones, some missing. V, J and clone size derive from that table, while D and trimming were established from the DNA sequence. The sample contains about 200,000 clones, approximately 81% of which appear only once. This sequence originates from a woman aged 80 or older with acute or convalescent COVID-19. Sequenced input: peripheral blood. This chain joins TRBV11-1 and TRBJ2-1; 8 bases fit TRBD2. This CDR3 is CASSQAGVVSRHEQFF. DNA for the CDR3: TGTGCCAGCAGCCAAGCGGGAGTCGTCAGTCGGCATGAGCAGTTCTTC.